This T cell receptor beta chain was obtained from a study of T cell responses to AZD1222 COVID-19 vaccine. Looking at the study overall: Second-dose groups at about 4 or about 12 weeks were pooled.

The assay was immunoSEQ multiplex PCR, and TCRdb's table has in-frame clones only and misses some. The sample records 130,000 to 150,000 clones, about nine tenths being singletons. Trimming at V came to 5 bases and at J to 3 bases, leaving 6 bases not matched to a gene. CDR1 is SGHTA and CDR2 is FQGNSA in the germline V gene. The CDR3 loop spans 15 amino acids. This TCR was sampled from an adult in good health. The specimen comprised peripheral blood, sampled on day 0 of AZD1222 vaccination. The chain links TRBV7-2 to TRBJ1-5, with 8 bases aligning to TRBD1. CDR3 amino acids: CASSDRTGPNQPQHF. The DNA for the CDR3 is TGTGCCAGCAGCGACCGGACAGGGCCCAATCAGCCCCAGCATTTT.